This T cell receptor beta chain came from a study of identifying expanded T cells in peripheral blood. Collection occurred without any documented infections or immune events in donors. Broader study findings: Clone count variance between roughly 2-week samples rose with total template count. About 1.2 clones differed between technical replicates, versus about 15 and 19 over time.

This clone appeared once. The antigen is unknown. V lost 5 bases and J lost 3; bases outside the gene matches: 7. The germline CDR1 and CDR2 sequences are SGHAT and FQNNGV. The length of the CDR3 is 15 residues. Data came from immunoSEQ multiplex PCR; TCRdb stores just in-frame clones and leaves some out. The sample holds about 94,000 clones, around 90% seen once. The sample comprised blood. V and J are TRBV11-2 and TRBJ2-1; 7 nucleotides match TRBD2. This receptor was obtained from a person aged 18 to 75 in good health. The CDR3 bases are TGTGCCAGCAGCCCTGGCGCTAGCGGCTACAATGAGCAGTTCTTC. Residues: CASSPGASGYNEQFF. The full variable domain, rest sourced from reference TRBV11-2 and TRBJ2-1, is EAGVAQSPRYKIIEKRQSVAFWCNPISGHATLYWYQQILGQGPKLLIQFQNNGVVDDSQLPKDRFSAERLKGVDSTLKIQPAKLEDSAVYLCASSPGASGYNEQFFGPGTRLTVL.